This T cell receptor (beta chain) was identified during a study of early T cells in non-severe SARS-CoV-2 infection. Study at large: Chains from this unsorted whole-blood bulk RNA could not be paired.

Unique molecular identifiers were added to individual cDNA molecules. TCRdb recomputed calls from the 5' RACE reads with MiXCR, one row per CDR3 protein. This table has tens of thousands of distinct CDR3 sequences, roughly 12% appearing once. CDR3 size: 15 residues. Germline CDR1 SGHDN, CDR2 FVKESK. The ends were cut back, 2 bases at V and 2 bases at J, with 13 bases in the middle. The TCR originated in an adult who was a healthcare worker with PCR-confirmed SARS-CoV-2 infection or an uninfected control (not recorded which). V usage is TRBV14 and J usage is TRBJ2-7; no definite D call. Sequenced material: whole blood. This CDR3 is CASSQLRGVAYEQYF. CDR3 DNA sequence: TGTGCCAGCAGCCAATTGCGTGGGGTCGCCTACGAGCAGTACTTC. Full variable domain (rest looked up from reference TRBV14 and TRBJ2-7): EAGVTQFPSHSVIEKGQTVTLRCDPISGHDNLYWYRRVMGKEIKFLLHFVKESKQDESGMPNNRFLAERTGGTYSTLKVQPAELEDSGVYFCASSQLRGVAYEQYFGPGTRLTVT.